Sequencing of this T cell receptor (beta chain) was carried out in a study of cytomegalovirus exposure and HLA in healthy donors. Study-wide context: A prior study identified 117 million unique TCR beta sequences from 180 million or so T cells. The study, taken as a whole, reports: Based on reports, TCR beta sequences accurately predicted HLA-A and HLA-B alleles for most subjects.

The PCR ran on 60 Vbeta and 13 Jbeta primers. The method was immunoSEQ multiplex PCR; TCRdb's version includes in-frame clones alone and lacks a portion of them. The sample contains around 80,000 clones, roughly 79% of which appear only once. A word on this clone: The antigen remains unidentified.

The donors comprised healthy bone marrow donors. Germline V gives CDR1 SGDLS, CDR2 YYNGEE. V lost 4 bases to trimming and J lost 1 base; unmatched junction nucleotides: 4. This CDR3 spans 14 amino acids. The specimen sequenced was PBMCs. J is TRBJ2-7 and V is TRBV9; TRBD1 matches at 8 bases. The sequence was collected from a female donor in good health and CMV-seronegative. For the CDR3, the DNA is TGTGCCAGCAGCCCCCGGACAGGGTCCTACGAGCAGTACTTC. Residues: CASSPRTGSYEQYF.